Listed below are T cell receptor beta chains from one sample, sequenced in a study of beta chain features in type 1 diabetes. Clones were sequenced by immunoSEQ multiplex PCR, and TCRdb holds only the in-frame ones, with some missing. In the table there are about 660,000 clones, over 13% of which are singletons. Sequences were obtained from naive CD4+ T cells from blood. The receptor set was obtained from a man aged 18 to 30 with type 1 diabetes. Both conserved end residues are part of each CDR3. The D gene is left open where the match is weak. Some rows mark clone size as missing; the rest say once, few, many or name a class of expanded clone.

v_gene	j_gene	abundance	d_gene	CDR3nt	CDR3aa
TRBV5-1	TRBJ2-3	-	-	TGCGCCAGCAGCTTGGTGGGGGCCGATACGCAGTATTTT	CASSLVGADTQYF
TRBV5-1	TRBJ2-4	-	TRBD2	TGCGCCAGCAGCTTGGTGTCGAGCGGGGGAGCCAAAAACATTCAGTACTTC	CASSLVSSGGAKNIQYF
TRBV6-5	TRBJ2-1	few	-	TGTGCCAGCAGTTACTCGGGGCGGACCGAGCAGTTCTTC	CASSYSGRTEQFF
TRBV29-1	TRBJ1-3	few	-	TGCAGCGTTGAAGAGGGGACCTGGGGAAACACCATATATTTT	CSVEEGTWGNTIYF
TRBV7-2	TRBJ1-2	-	TRBD1	TGTGCCAGCAGCTTCCCCCCTGGGAGGGGGCGCGACTATGGCTACACCTTC	CASSFPPGRGRDYGYTF
TRBV27	TRBJ1-1	-	-	TGTGCCAGCAGTTTGCTCTCGAACACTGAAGCTTTCTTT	CASSLLSNTEAFF
TRBV6-6	TRBJ2-3	-	TRBD2	TGTGCCAGCAGTTACCCGGGGGGGGTTGGCACAGATACGCAGTATTTT	CASSYPGGVGTDTQYF
TRBV6-5	TRBJ2-1	-	TRBD2	TGTGCCAGCAGTTCTAGCGGGAGAAGTAATGAGCAGTTCTTC	CASSSSGRSNEQFF
TRBV25-1	TRBJ1-1	-	TRBD1	TGTGCCAGCCAAAGGGGGCTGGGGACTGAAGCTTTCTTT	CASQRGLGTEAFF
TRBV10-3	TRBJ2-5	-	TRBD2	TGTGCCATCAGTGAGTCCGGGACTATTTCGGGGGAGACCCAGTACTTC	CAISESGTISGETQYF
TRBV15	TRBJ2-3	few	-	TGTGCCACCAGCAATCAAGGTAGAGCAGATACGCAGTATTTT	CATSNQGRADTQYF
TRBV7-2	TRBJ2-4	-	-	TGTGCCAGCAGCTTTAGGATCCGGGACCAAAACATTCAGTACTTC	CASSFRIRDQNIQYF
TRBV2	TRBJ2-3	-	TRBD2	TGTGCCAGCACTTCCGCTGGGACTAGCGGGGGGACAGATACGCAGTATTTT	CASTSAGTSGGTDTQYF